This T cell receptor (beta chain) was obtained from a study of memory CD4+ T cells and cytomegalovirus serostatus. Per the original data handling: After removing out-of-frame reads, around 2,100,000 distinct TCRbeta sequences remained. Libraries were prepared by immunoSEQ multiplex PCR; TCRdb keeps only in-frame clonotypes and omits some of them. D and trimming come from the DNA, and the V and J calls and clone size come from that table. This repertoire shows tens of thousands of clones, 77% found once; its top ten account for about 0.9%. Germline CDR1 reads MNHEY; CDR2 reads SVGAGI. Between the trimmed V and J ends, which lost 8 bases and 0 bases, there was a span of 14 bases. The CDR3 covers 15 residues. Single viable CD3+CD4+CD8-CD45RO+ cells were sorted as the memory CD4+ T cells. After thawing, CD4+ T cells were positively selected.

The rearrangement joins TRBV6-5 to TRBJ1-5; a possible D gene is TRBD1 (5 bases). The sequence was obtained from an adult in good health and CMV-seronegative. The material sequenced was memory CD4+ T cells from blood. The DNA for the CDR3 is TGTGCCAGCCGATCGACAGAGATTAGCAATCAGCCCCAGCATTTT. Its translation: CASRSTEISNQPQHF.